The clone carrying this T cell receptor beta chain was observed a few times. The antigen remains unidentified. The CDR3 runs 14 residues. Germline loops: CDR1 PRHDT, CDR2 FYEKMQ (reference sequence). V gave up 3 bases and J gave up 7 bases; unmatched junction bases: 6. The sample belongs to a study of T cell responses to AZD1222 COVID-19 vaccine. Study-level findings and limits: Repertoire sampling was restricted to post-peak T cell response timepoints.

The protocol was immunoSEQ multiplex PCR, while the TCRdb copy is restricted to in-frame clones and leaves out a portion. The data contain under 95,000 clones, just over 85% of them singletons. The sample here was peripheral blood, taken on day 0 of AZD1222 vaccination. This clonotype originated in an adult in good health. V is TRBV13 and J is TRBJ2-7, with 10 bases aligning to TRBD2. The CDR3 region has the DNA TGTGCCAGCAGCTTGGCCTCTAGCGGGAGTGAGCAGTACTTC. It encodes CASSLASSGSEQYF.